The 8 T cell receptor beta chains given below trace back to one sample, sequenced in a study of T cell repertoires in cytomegalovirus infection. No antigen is known for these receptors. TCRdb reprocessed the reads with MiXCR, giving one entry per CDR3 protein. The sample consists of hundreds of thousands of distinct CDR3 sequences, around a third of them appearing once. Sequenced material: cultured PBMCs, taken from culture after CMV antigen stimulation. The receptors were sampled from a human donor in good health (CMV status not recorded). Some clones in this sample may be carry-over from other donors' samples.

This clonotype was counted many times. The V and J genes are TRBV12-3 or TRBV12-4 and TRBJ2-3, with D possibly matching TRBD2 (6 bases). The V end was cut by 3 bases, the J end by 4 bases, with 11 bases between. This CDR3 has 14 amino acids. The CDR3 nucleotides read TGTGCCAGCAGTTTGCAGGAGGGAGCAGATACGCAGTATTTT. This translates into CASSLQEGADTQYF.

CDR3 amino acids: CASCSGATEAFF. The CDR3 region has the DNA TGTGCCTCGTGTTCCGGGGCCACTGAAGCTTTCTTT. V gene TRBV28 combines with J gene TRBJ1-1; possibly TRBD1 for D (5 bases). This CDR3 spans 12 amino acids. The V end lost 11 bases, the J end lost 4 bases, and 14 bases lay between the germline ends. Germline V gene sequence: CDR1 MDHEN, CDR2 SYDVKM.

This clonotype showed up many times. The chain combines TRBV7-8 with TRBJ2-7, with 7 bases aligning to TRBD2. Trimming removed 2 bases from V and 4 bases from J; junction bases left unmatched: 5. This CDR3 has 14 amino acids. Germline assignment: CDR1 SGHVS and CDR2 FQNEAQ. The CDR3 DNA follows: TGTGCCAGCAGCTTAACGGCGGGAGTTTACGAGCAGTACGTC. Translation gives CASSLTAGVYEQYV.

In its sample, this clonotype was seen a few times. The rearrangement links TRBV7-6 to TRBJ2-3; TRBD2 might be the D (6 bases). CDR3 length: 14 amino acids. Germline values: CDR1 SGHVS, CDR2 FNYEAQ. V was trimmed by 5 bases and J by 5 bases, leaving 14 bases between them. The CDR3 DNA is TGTGCCAGCAGCCACCCTATGCGGGAAGATACGCAGTATTTT. Translation: CASSHPMREDTQYF.

This clonotype was recorded a few times. The chain has TRBV6-2 or TRBV6-3 and TRBJ2-7, with 9 bases aligning to TRBD1. CDR3 length: 14 amino acids. After removal of 4 bases from V and 2 bases from J, the junction contained 3 bases not matched to a gene. Germline loops: CDR1 MNHEY, CDR2 SVGEGT. The CDR3 region is CASSSDRGAYEQYV. The CDR3 DNA is TGTGCCAGCAGTTCGGACAGGGGAGCCTACGAGCAGTACGTC.

The J gene is TRBJ1-2, the V gene TRBV19; 9 bases line up with TRBD1. Germline loops: CDR1 LNHDA, CDR2 SQIVND (reference sequence). The junction had 5 bases not matched to a gene; V was cut back by 6 bases and J by 6 bases. The CDR3 loop spans 13 amino acids. CDR3 in amino acids: CASSQGQGHGYTF. The CDR3 DNA sequence: TGTGCCAGTAGCCAAGGACAGGGGCATGGCTACACCTTC. The full variable domain, rest sourced from reference TRBV19 and TRBJ1-2, is DGGITQSPKYLFRKEGQNVTLSCEQNLNHDAMYWYRQDPGQGLRLIYYSQIVNDFQKGDIAEGYSVSREKKESFPLTVTSAQKNPTAFYLCASSQGQGHGYTFGSGTRLTVV.

The V call is TRBV19, the J call TRBJ2-1; 8 nucleotides align to TRBD1. V trimming: 1 base; J trimming: 3 bases; junction bases outside the gene matches: 14. The germline gives CDR1 LNHDA, CDR2 SQIVND (reference sequence). The CDR3 covers 19 residues. CDR3: CASSIGQGAVPTIYNEQFF. In nucleotides, the CDR3 is TGTGCCAGTAGTATAGGGCAGGGGGCGGTTCCTACAATCTACAATGAGCAGTTCTTC.

About this clonotype: One end of the junction varies from germline; a read error may be responsible. The rearrangement links TRBV6-5 to TRBJ1-1; D not resolved. The CDR3 runs to 14 residues. CDR1 is MNHEY and CDR2 is SVGAGI in the germline V gene. CDR3 protein: CASSFQDGSNEALF. In DNA form, the CDR3 reads TGTGCCAGCAGCTTCCAGGACGGATCAAATGAAGCTCTCTTT.